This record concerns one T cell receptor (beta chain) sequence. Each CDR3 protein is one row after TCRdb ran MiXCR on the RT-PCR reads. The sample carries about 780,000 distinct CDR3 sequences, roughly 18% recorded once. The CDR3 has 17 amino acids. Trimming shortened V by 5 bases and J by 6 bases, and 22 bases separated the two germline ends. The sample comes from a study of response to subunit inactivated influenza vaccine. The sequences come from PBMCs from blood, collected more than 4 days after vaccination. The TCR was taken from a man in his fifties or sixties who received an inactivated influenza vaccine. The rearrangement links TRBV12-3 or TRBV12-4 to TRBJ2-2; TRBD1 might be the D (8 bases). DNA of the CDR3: TGTGCCAGCAGTCCACGACAGGGGAGGGTTGGTGCCGGGGAGCTGTTTTTT. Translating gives CASSPRQGRVGAGELFF.